This entry lists 17 T cell receptor beta chains sequenced from one sample in a study of blood T cell repertoires in COVID-19. Here immunoSEQ multiplex PCR was the method, and the copy in TCRdb shows in-frame clones only, minus some. This table has about 81,000 clones, about four fifths appearing once. Source material: peripheral blood. Receptors were obtained from a human donor in a cohort sampled during active COVID-19.

The chain couples TRBV19 to TRBJ1-3; D gene uncertain. Between the trimmed V and J ends, which lost 3 bases and 2 bases, there was a span of 14 bases. The CDR3 is made up of 16 amino acids. Germline CDR1 reads LNHDA; CDR2 reads SQIVND (reference sequence). The CDR3 DNA reads as TGTGCCAGTAGTATGGATCCTGGGCTTACTGGAAACACCATATATTTT. Translated: CASSMDPGLTGNTIYF.

The chain employs TRBV5-1 and TRBJ1-6; TRBD1 matches 7 bases. The CDR3 runs 15 residues. Losses at the gene ends were 4 bases for V and 8 bases for J; bases not matched to a gene: 9. The germline V gene has CDR1 SGHRS and CDR2 YFSETQ. CDR3 sequence (DNA): TGCGCCAGCAGCGAGGATCCAGGGGGTTATTCACCCCTCCACTTT. This sequence encodes CASSEDPGGYSPLHF.

The rearrangement links TRBV28 to TRBJ2-7; D gene ambiguous. The CDR3 loop spans 14 amino acids. Between the trimmed V and J ends, which lost 2 bases and 4 bases, there was a span of 12 bases. Germline V gives CDR1 MDHEN, CDR2 SYDVKM. The CDR3 DNA sequence: TGTGCCAGCAGTTTAGGTGTTCGAGCTTACGAGCAGTACTTC. Translation: CASSLGVRAYEQYF.

The genes are TRBV7-6 and TRBJ1-2; tentative D call: TRBD1 (6 bases). The CDR3 is 13 residues long. Trimming cost V 5 bases and J 2 bases, with 9 bases left between them. CDR1 SGHVS and CDR2 FNYEAQ come from the germline V gene. DNA of the CDR3: TGTGCCAGCAGCCCCACAGGGAACTATGGCTACACCTTC. Protein: CASSPTGNYGYTF.

The gene calls are TRBV11-3 and TRBJ1-1; D gene ambiguous. There are 13 residues in the CDR3. CDR1 is SGHNT, CDR2 YENEEA, per germline. V was pared by 3 bases and J by 2 bases, with 7 bases between. The DNA for the CDR3 is TGTGCCAGCAGCTTGGGCGATAACACTGAAGCTTTCTTT. It encodes CASSLGDNTEAFF.

This clone was detected only once. This chain links TRBV28 with TRBJ2-3; 9 bases match TRBD1. With V trimmed by 6 bases and J by 6 bases, 10 bases remained unmatched. The CDR3 covers 15 residues. CDR1 and CDR2 (germline): MDHEN, SYDVKM. The CDR3 bases are TGTGCCAGCAGCTTGGACAGGGGCCTGAGGGATACGCAGTATTTT. This sequence encodes CASSLDRGLRDTQYF.

The chain is built from TRBV7-9 and TRBJ2-7; 11 bases match TRBD2. The germline gives CDR1 SEHNR, CDR2 FQNEAQ (reference sequence). CDR3 length: 14 amino acids. Trimming at V came to 5 bases and at J to 6 bases, leaving 6 bases not matched to a gene. CDR3 in amino acids: CASSRSGGAPEQYF. The DNA of the CDR3 is TGTGCCAGCAGCCGTAGCGGGGGGGCCCCCGAGCAGTACTTC.

This chain joins TRBV19 and TRBJ1-6; D possibly corresponds to TRBD1 (5 bases). The CDR3 is 14 residues long. The germline gives CDR1 LNHDA, CDR2 SQIVND (reference sequence). Trimming removed 4 bases at V and 10 bases at J, with 14 bases between. In DNA form, the CDR3 reads TGTGCCAGTAGTAAGGGGAATATCCGATCACCCCTCCACTTT. This codes for CASSKGNIRSPLHF.

The chain combines TRBV5-1 with TRBJ2-7, with 9 bases aligning to TRBD1. The CDR3 is 16 residues long. Looked up from germline, CDR1 is SGHRS and CDR2 is YFSETQ. The V and J ends lost 4 bases and 2 bases, in that order; junction bases with no gene match: 10. The CDR3 protein is CASSPTDRGQTYEQYF. In DNA, the CDR3 is TGCGCCAGCAGCCCGACGGACAGGGGTCAGACCTACGAGCAGTACTTC.

The V gene is TRBV11-2, the J gene TRBJ2-1; D gene ambiguous. The germline V gene encodes CDR1 SGHAT and CDR2 FQNNGV. The CDR3 length is 17 residues. V lost 0 bases to trimming and J lost 0 bases, with 12 bases between them. The CDR3 DNA sequence: TGTGCCAGCAGCTTAGATGGCGCGGCAAGCTCCTACAATGAGCAGTTCTTC. It codes for CASSLDGAASSYNEQFF.

This chain joins TRBV7-9 and TRBJ2-2; D is uncertain. This CDR3 has 14 residues. Per the germline V gene, CDR1 is SEHNR and CDR2 is FQNEAQ (reference sequence). V lost 5 bases to trimming and J lost 3 bases, with 10 bases between them. The CDR3 sequence: CASSTRSHTGELFF. In nucleotides, the CDR3 is TGTGCCAGCAGCACCAGATCCCACACCGGGGAGCTGTTTTTT.

This clone appeared once. The chain couples TRBV2 to TRBJ1-6; D possibly corresponds to TRBD1 (6 bases). The CDR3 sequence is 15 residues long. In germline, CDR1 is SNHLY, CDR2 FYNNEI. V gave up 2 bases and J gave up 6 bases, with 11 bases separating them. CDR3 DNA: TGTGCCAGCAGTGAAAGCGGGGGCCCTAATTCACCCCTCCACTTT. It is translated as CASSESGGPNSPLHF.

The rearrangement links TRBV18 to TRBJ2-4; 8 bases match TRBD1. V dropped 3 bases and J dropped 4; count of bases not matched to a gene: 8. The CDR3 contains 16 residues. Germline V gives CDR1 KGHSH, CDR2 LQKENI. CDR3 in amino acids: CASSPSIRTGKNIQYF. CDR3 DNA: TGTGCCAGCTCACCCTCCATACGGACAGGGAAAAACATTCAGTACTTC.

The gene calls are TRBV4-1 and TRBJ2-1; TRBD2 agrees at 8 bases. The CDR3 contains 15 residues. The trim removed 0 bases at V and 6 bases at J, leaving 4 bases unmatched. Germline CDR1 reads MGHRA; CDR2 reads YSYEKL. This CDR3 is CASSQERGGGNEQFF. The CDR3 nucleotides are TGCGCCAGCAGCCAAGAACGGGGGGGCGGCAATGAGCAGTTCTTC.

This clone showed up just a few times. CDR3 loop: CASSPLRNNEQFF. CDR3 DNA: TGTGCCAGCAGCCCCCTACGAAACAATGAGCAGTTCTTC. This chain uses TRBV13 with TRBJ2-1; D is unresolved. V shed 5 bases and J shed 5 bases, with 10 bases lying between them. Germline V lookup: CDR1 PRHDT, CDR2 FYEKMQ (reference sequence). The CDR3 has 13 residues.

This clone was counted many times. The chain couples TRBV5-8 to TRBJ2-1; D is possibly TRBD2 (6 bases). V was shortened by 0 bases and J by 0 bases, with 10 bases between the two germline ends. The germline gives CDR1 SGHTS, CDR2 YDEGEE. The CDR3 has 16 amino acids. The CDR3 coding sequence is TGTGCCAGCAGCTTGGGCGGGGCGAGCTCCTACAATGAGCAGTTCTTC. Protein sequence: CASSLGGASSYNEQFF.

The chain is built from TRBV5-4 and TRBJ2-5, with TRBD2 matching over 8 bases. Losses at the gene ends were 0 bases for V and 4 bases for J; bases not matched to a gene: 8. Germline lookup yields CDR1 SGHNT and CDR2 YYREEE (reference sequence). This CDR3 spans 16 amino acids. CDR3 sequence reads: CASSLGRGGRLETQYF. Here the CDR3 DNA reads TGTGCCAGCAGCTTGGGACGGGGGGGCCGGTTAGAGACCCAGTACTTC.